One TCR beta chain is described in this entry. Its target is not known. This sample stems from a study of CD8 T cell repertoires and HIV-1 epitope variants. Findings of the study overall: About five clonotypes recognized Nef KF9, one HW9, none TAALDMSHF.

Only in-frame clones appear in the TCRdb table, and some are missing; sequencing was by immunoSEQ multiplex PCR. The sample contains a few thousand clones, roughly three fifths of which appear only once. The CDR3 loop spans 11 amino acids. From germline, CDR1 is SGHDT and CDR2 YYEEEE. Between the trimmed V and J ends, which lost 5 bases and 3 bases, there was a span of 6 bases. The sequencing sample was made of cultured CD8+ T cells derived from PBMCs. The chain carries TRBV5-6 and TRBJ2-7; D uncertain. This TCR came from a male donor with HIV. The CDR3 loop is CASSTNYEQYF. As DNA, the CDR3 is TGTGCCAGCAGTACGAACTACGAGCAGTACTTC.